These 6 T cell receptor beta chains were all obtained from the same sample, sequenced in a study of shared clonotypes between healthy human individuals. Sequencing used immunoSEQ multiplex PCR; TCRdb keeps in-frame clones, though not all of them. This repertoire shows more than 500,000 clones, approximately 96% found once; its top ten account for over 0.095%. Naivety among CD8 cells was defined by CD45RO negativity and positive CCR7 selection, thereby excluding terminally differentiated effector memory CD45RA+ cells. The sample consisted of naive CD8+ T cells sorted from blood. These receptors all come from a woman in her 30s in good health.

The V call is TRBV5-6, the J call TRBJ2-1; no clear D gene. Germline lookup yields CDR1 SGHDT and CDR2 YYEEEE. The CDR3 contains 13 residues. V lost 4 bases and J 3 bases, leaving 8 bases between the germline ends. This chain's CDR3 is CASSQAGYNEQFF. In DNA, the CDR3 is TGTGCCAGCAGCCAGGCAGGCTACAATGAGCAGTTCTTC.

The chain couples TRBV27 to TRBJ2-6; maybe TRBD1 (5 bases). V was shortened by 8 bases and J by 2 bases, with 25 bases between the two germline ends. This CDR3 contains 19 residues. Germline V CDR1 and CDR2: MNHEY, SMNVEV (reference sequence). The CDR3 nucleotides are TGTGCCAGCTTAGCCCTCGCGGCAGGGCCGTCTCCTGGGGCCAACGTCCTGACTTTC. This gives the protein CASLALAAGPSPGANVLTF.

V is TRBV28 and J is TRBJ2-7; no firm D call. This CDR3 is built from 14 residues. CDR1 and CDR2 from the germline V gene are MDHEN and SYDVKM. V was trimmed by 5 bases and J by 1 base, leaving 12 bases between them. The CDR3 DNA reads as TGTGCCAGCAGTCCCCTGACGGGTTCCTACGAGCAGTACTTC. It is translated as CASSPLTGSYEQYF.

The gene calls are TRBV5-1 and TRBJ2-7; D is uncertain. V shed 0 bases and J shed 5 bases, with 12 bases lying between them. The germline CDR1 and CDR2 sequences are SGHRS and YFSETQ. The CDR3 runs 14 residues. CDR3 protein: CASSLETPQDEQYF. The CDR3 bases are TGCGCCAGCAGCTTGGAAACCCCCCAGGACGAGCAGTACTTC.

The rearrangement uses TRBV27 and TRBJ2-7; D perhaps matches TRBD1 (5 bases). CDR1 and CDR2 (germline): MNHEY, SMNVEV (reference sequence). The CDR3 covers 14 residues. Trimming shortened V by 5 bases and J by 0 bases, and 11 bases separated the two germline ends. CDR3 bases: TGTGCCAGCAGTCAGAGACAGTTCTCCTACGAGCAGTACTTC. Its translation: CASSQRQFSYEQYF.

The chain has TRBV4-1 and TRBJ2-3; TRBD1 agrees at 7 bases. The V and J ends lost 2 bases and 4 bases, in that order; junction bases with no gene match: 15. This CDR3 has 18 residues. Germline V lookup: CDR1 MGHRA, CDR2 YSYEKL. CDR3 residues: CASSQRWVGGPVADTQYF. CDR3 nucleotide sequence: TGCGCCAGCAGCCAACGGTGGGTAGGGGGCCCAGTGGCAGATACGCAGTATTTT.